The clone carrying this T cell receptor (beta chain) was seen a handful of times. The sample carries other DNA sequences with the same CDR3. Authors' methods: Estimates of nucleated cell counts were drawn from the amplification of reference gene primers. The table came from immunoSEQ multiplex PCR; TCRdb's copy has only in-frame clones and leaves some out. D and trimming come from the DNA, and the V and J calls and clone size come from that table. The sample shows over 150,000 clones, roughly four fifths of them seen only once. This record comes from a study of blood T cell repertoires in COVID-19. The overall study: T cells, B-cell-depleted T cells, or PBMCs supplied cDNA or gDNA.

This CDR3 is 14 amino acids long. Germline V gene data show CDR1 as SGHTA and CDR2 as FQGNSA. V was clipped by 1 base and J by 5 bases, with 11 bases between them. The TCR sequence derives from a woman of 80 years or more with acute or convalescent COVID-19. Sequenced sample: peripheral blood. This chain uses TRBV7-2 with TRBJ2-5; TRBD2 might be the D (5 bases). The CDR3 loop reads CASSLDRGSETQYF. DNA of the CDR3: TGTGCCAGCAGCTTAGATCGGGGTTCGGAGACCCAGTACTTC.